This TCR beta chain emerged from a study of naive and memory T cell subsets. Findings and limits, study-wide: A clonotype means one alpha or beta sequence, not an alpha/beta pair. Possibly reflecting memory cells re-expressing CD45RA, a few larger clonotypes occurred in naive repertoires, especially CD8.

This clonotype was seen more than once but under ten times. Its antigen is unidentified. Both TRBC1 and TRBC2 were covered by a beta constant-region primer of two equimolar oligonucleotides. Nested alpha and beta constant-region primers with the SP2 primer drove four PCR rounds on ligated cDNA. TCRdb re-analysed the UMI-ligation and nested PCR reads in MiXCR, keeping a single row per CDR3 protein. This table has over 100,000 distinct CDR3 sequences, roughly 14% appearing once. Four subsets defined by CD45RA and CD27 were sorted after CD3, CD4, CD8 and live/dead staining. Germline V gene lookup returns CDR1 LGHNA and CDR2 YSLEER. This CDR3 is built from 15 residues. V dropped 3 bases and J dropped 3; count of bases not matched to a gene: 1.

The chain carries TRBV4-3 and TRBJ2-1, with 11 bases fitting TRBD2. The sequence was obtained from a human donor in good health. Material: naive CD8+ T cells from blood. The CDR3 sequence: CASSQTSGNYNEQFF. In DNA, the CDR3 is TGCGCCAGCAGCCAGACTAGCGGGAACTACAATGAGCAGTTCTTC.